One sample yielded the 11 T cell receptor beta chains listed below, sequenced in a study of blood T cell repertoires in COVID-19. Using immunoSEQ multiplex PCR, the repertoire was profiled, and TCRdb retains in-frame clones only, with some absent. Altogether around 250,000 clones are present, 90% being singletons, with the ten largest covering 0.87%. Material for sequencing was PBMCs or T cells enriched from blood (not recorded which). The receptors were sampled from a man in his fifties or sixties who had been exposed to COVID-19.

V usage is TRBV15 and J usage is TRBJ1-2; a possible D gene is TRBD1 (6 bases). Germline CDR1 reads LNHNV; CDR2 reads YYDKDF (reference sequence). CDR3 length: 12 residues. V gave up 0 bases and J gave up 9 bases, with 8 bases separating them. Here the CDR3 DNA reads TGTGCCACCAGCAGAGACAGGGGAAGCTACACCTTC. Amino acid sequence: CATSRDRGSYTF.

This clone was seen a few times. The rearrangement joins TRBV10-3 to TRBJ1-2; D not resolved. The CDR3 sequence is 11 residues long. Trimming stripped 10 bases from V and 4 bases from J, with 10 bases between. Germline values: CDR1 ENHRY, CDR2 SYGVKD. CDR3: CATRESYGYTF. DNA for the CDR3: TGTGCCACTAGGGAGAGCTATGGCTACACCTTC.

The rearrangement joins TRBV5-1 to TRBJ1-3; 8 bases match TRBD1. Trimming removed 4 bases from V and 0 bases from J; junction bases left unmatched: 6. This CDR3 is 16 amino acids long. CDR1 is SGHRS, CDR2 YFSETQ, per germline. The CDR3 loop reads CASSQGTGLSGNTIYF. The CDR3, as DNA: TGCGCCAGCAGCCAAGGGACAGGACTCTCTGGAAACACCATATATTTT.

The chain joins TRBV28 to TRBJ2-7; TRBD1 matches 7 bases. V dropped 8 bases and J dropped 3; count of bases not matched to a gene: 10. In germline, CDR1 is MDHEN, CDR2 SYDVKM. The CDR3 length is 14 residues. This CDR3 reads CASAETGYIYEQYF. CDR3 DNA sequence: TGTGCCAGCGCTGAGACAGGGTATATCTACGAGCAGTACTTC. Full variable domain (outside the CDR3, taken from reference TRBV28 and TRBJ2-7): DVKVTQSSRYLVKRTGEKVFLECVQDMDHENMFWYRQDPGLGLRLIYFSYDVKMKEKGDIPEGYSVSREKKERFSLILESASTNQTSMYLCASAETGYIYEQYFGPGTRLTVT.

This clone appeared once. This chain's CDR3 is CASSLAGGKNGYTF. In DNA, the CDR3 is TGCGCCAGCAGCTTGGCAGGGGGAAAGAATGGCTACACCTTC. The chain combines TRBV5-1 with TRBJ1-2, with TRBD1 matching 7 bases. Trimming took 0 bases from V and 6 from J; bases not matched to a gene: 5. Germline lookup yields CDR1 SGHRS and CDR2 YFSETQ. This CDR3 contains 14 residues.

J is TRBJ1-2 and V is TRBV18; D gene uncertain. CDR1 is KGHSH, CDR2 LQKENI, per germline. V lost 6 bases to trimming and J lost 1 base, with 15 bases between them. This CDR3 has 15 residues. The CDR3 here is CASSPRQAINYGYTF. The CDR3 DNA follows: TGTGCCAGCTCCCCCCGTCAGGCGATTAACTATGGCTACACCTTC.

The chain employs TRBV28 and TRBJ1-4; D is unresolved. The CDR3 is 15 amino acids. V shed 6 bases and J shed 0 bases, with 11 bases lying between them. CDR1 and CDR2 (germline): MDHEN, SYDVKM. The CDR3 DNA reads TGTGCCAGCAGCCTAACAGCTTCAACTAATGAAAAACTGTTTTTT. The encoded protein is CASSLTASTNEKLFF.

V and J are TRBV28 and TRBJ1-2, with a tentative D call TRBD1 (5 bases). Trimming removed 7 bases at V and 4 bases at J, with 19 bases between. The CDR3 runs to 15 residues. The germline V gene has CDR1 MDHEN and CDR2 SYDVKM. The CDR3 DNA reads as TGTGCCAGCATCTCCAGGACATACGACGTCTATGGCTACACCTTC. This codes for CASISRTYDVYGYTF.

This sequence joins TRBV21-1 and TRBJ1-2; the table's D call, TRBD1, has no DNA check behind it. TRBV21-1 is labeled a pseudogene. The length of the CDR3 is 15 residues. The CDR3 region has the DNA TGTGCCAGCAGCCAAAGGGGGCAGGGGTTGGGAGGCTACACCTTC. Residues: CASSQRGQGLGGYTF.

V and J are TRBV6-6 and TRBJ1-5; D possibly corresponds to TRBD1 (5 bases). V gave up 0 bases and J gave up 11 bases, with 14 bases separating them. CDR3 length: 14 amino acids. Germline values: CDR1 MNHNY, CDR2 SVGAGI (reference sequence). CDR3 protein: CASSYSSSSGAQHF. The CDR3 nucleotides read TGTGCCAGCAGTTACTCGAGTTCCTCGGGGGCCCAGCATTTT.

This chain uses TRBV4-1 with TRBJ1-5, with 9 bases aligning to TRBD1. Germline V gene data show CDR1 as MGHRA and CDR2 as YSYEKL. The CDR3 is made up of 18 amino acids. V shed 4 bases, J shed 2 bases, and the junction held 12 bases outside the gene matches. DNA for the CDR3: TGCGCCAGCAGCCCACGCCAAAGGGACAGGGCGGGCAATCAGCCCCAGCATTTT. It encodes CASSPRQRDRAGNQPQHF.